This T cell receptor (beta chain) is from a study of cytomegalovirus exposure and HLA in healthy donors (dated by TCRdb to 2017 to 2019). Turning to the overall study: According to an earlier analysis of several hundred of the donors, some 180 million T cells yielded 117 million unique TCR beta sequences and approximately 280 Gb of sequence data. An early release that covered about 600 HLA-typed donors contained approximately 300 gigabases of sequencing data and 65 million to 100 million unique TCR sequences. Of the roughly 400 genotyped donors, 65% to 90% were placed in the genetic ancestry cluster associated with self-reported Caucasian donors. The study aimed to test whether cataloging public T cell receptors could reveal signatures of past pathogen exposure. The study used immunosequencing to profile the T cell repertoires of under 700 subjects and linked those repertoires to cytomegalovirus serostatus. Along with the roughly 670-subject first cohort, a separate validation cohort of more than 90 different subjects was used. To predict cytomegalovirus infection status, the study combined high-throughput TCR immunosequencing, statistical association of individual TCRs with disease status, and machine learning. To study patterns of TCR occurrence, a later analysis re-analyzed previously published TCR beta repertoires from around 670 donors and added high-resolution HLA genotyping. In the later analysis, no new phenotypic data were used to find candidate immune exposures; instead, reliance was placed on TCR beta sequences and their occurrence across donors. An earlier analysis of 500 to 650 of the donors applied high-throughput TCR beta sequencing to assess whether each TCR beta V gene segment acted as functional or pseudogenic. Donor age, sex, ethnicity and CMV serostatus were compiled together with the repertoire data. Genome-wide SNP genotypes for about three fifths of the roughly 670 donors were used in a later genetic analysis, which treated that subset as a discovery cohort. Every repertoire in the discovery cohort had been generated on one and the same sequencing platform. HLA typing included class I and class II loci at four-digit resolution. The number of typed donors differed by locus: roughly 620-630 for A, B, C, DRB1 and DQB1; some 540 for DQA1; fewer than 610 for DPA1; and 400 to 480 for DPB1. Because of strong linkage in the cohort, five DR-DQ haplotypes were treated as single units for association and clustering. Among approximately 370 genotyped donors of the cohort, an average of around 250,000 unique TCR beta nucleotide sequences was sequenced per donor, of which roughly 17% were non-productive. On the study overall, not on this receptor specifically: In vitro tests confirmed that a few of the cytomegalovirus-associated TCR beta chains recognize cytomegalovirus antigens. The authors suggested that the approach could potentially be extended to other disease states and immunological phenotypes. Because HLA typing was missing for some donors at each locus, association tests included only the typed subset. The earlier analysis of a few hundred of the donors excluded 15 to 20 rarely observed V segments, including chromosome 9 orphons, because counts were too low. Compared with the approximately 670-donor mean, donors in an Asian-associated ancestry cluster had fewer N-insertions in productive TCRs, according to a later genetic analysis. In a later analysis, HLA-associated TCR beta chains showed more clonal expansion and lower generation probabilities than non-associated chains that were equally common. A later analysis reported that several top co-occurrence clusters appeared linked to parvovirus B19, influenza, CMV and Epstein-Barr virus. A further reported finding was that TCR beta sequences accurately predicted the HLA-A and HLA-B alleles for most subjects in the first cohort. Most TCR sequences were observed very rarely across donors, whereas some public TCRs were present in many individuals. Correlated functional status among segregating V segments might reflect linkage disequilibrium, but an unknown experimental factor could not be ruled out. A later analysis found that most CMV-associated TCR beta chains appeared HLA-restricted, with HLA associations seemingly driven largely by CMV exposure. In a later genetic analysis, a missense DCLRE1C variant was associated with V-gene and J-gene trimming of TCR beta chains, and the association was replicated in an independent cohort. Broadly in line with IMGT annotations, most TCR beta V segments showed up in productive rearrangements about 90% or about 30% of the time in an earlier analysis of a few hundred of the donors. Cytomegalovirus status was reported to be diagnosed by the classifier with high specificity and sensitivity in both the original and validation cohorts. In a later analysis, TCR association rates were found to vary across HLA loci, with the most associated TCRs seen for DRB1 alleles and the fewest for HLA-C alleles. Assigning TCR associations to individual alleles was difficult when HLA alleles, especially DR and DQ, strongly co-occurred. Because the 87-base-pair reads could not distinguish some IMGT-functional V segments, including TRBV6-2 and TRBV6-3, those segments were excluded. Sequencing depth was assumed to be roughly uniform across donors in the presence/absence analyses, though that assumption may not hold. The cohort was sequenced for TCR beta chains only, and without alpha or paired-chain data the features that could be detected were limited. In a later analysis, 16,951 TCR beta sequences were associated with specific HLA alleles at a false discovery rate of 0.05. A cluster of highly shared sequence variants was judged likely to represent a technical artifact of the sequencing pipeline. In the study, some 160 TCR beta chains were listed as associated with cytomegalovirus. Immune exposure information for the cohort was limited to CMV serostatus.

From the germline V gene, CDR1 is SNHLY and CDR2 is FYNNEI. The CDR3 spans 15 residues, from the cysteine through the phenylalanine. Only CDR3 DNA is held: 45 bases, read in frame from base 1. Cut back by 4 bases and 5 bases, the V and J ends lie 17 bases apart. To prepare the library, the immunoSEQ multiplex PCR assay was applied. A mixture of 60 forward primers for TCR Vbeta segments and 13 reverse primers for TCR Jbeta segments was used in the multiplex PCR. The CDR3 region of rearranged TCR beta genes was amplified from genomic DNA with a multiplex PCR assay. The amplified TCR beta libraries were sequenced on the Illumina HiSeq System as 87-base-pair reads. The paper's processing steps were these. A later analysis counted approximately 76 million unique TCR beta chains across the 550 to 700 repertoires, and some 11 million of these chains were shared by at least two donors. To remove PCR and sequencing errors, raw reads were error-corrected and collapsed into unique sequences using a nearest-neighbor algorithm that merged closely related sequences. CDR3 sequences were aligned to IMGT reference sequences to assign V, D and J gene segments. For a sequence to be retained, at least a six-nucleotide match to both a V gene segment and a J gene segment was required. A rearrangement counted as productive if the CDR3 had no stop codons and remained in frame with V and J, and every other rearrangement counted as non-productive. Following IMGT convention, CDR3 was defined as the stretch from the second conserved V-encoded cysteine to the conserved J-encoded phenylalanine. In an earlier analysis of around 540 of the donors, sequences lacking an unambiguous match to a single V gene segment were excluded. An earlier analysis of several hundred of the donors called V segments functional above 56.7% productive rearrangements and segregating when the between-donor standard deviation exceeded 5%. A statistical classification framework was built for diagnosing cytomegalovirus status from the catalog of TCR beta chain sequences. V and J gene assignment, in a later analysis, came from comparing TCR nucleotide sequences with IMGT/GENE-DB human TR gene sequences. A later analysis assigned CDR3 sequences and most-parsimonious VDJ recombination scenarios with the TCRdist pipeline. A later analysis defined each TCR beta chain by its CDR3 amino acid sequence plus V-gene family, and excluded reads lacking a unique V-gene family. To address suspected cross-contamination and a sequencing artifact, a later analysis removed under 600 highly shared, low-generation-probability nucleotide sequences. A later analysis calculated a clonal expansion index for each public chain from normalized within-repertoire ranks of inferred template counts. Generation probabilities in a later analysis came from a VDJ recombination model fitted to out-of-frame rearrangements, and those results were checked against IGoR. Hypergeometric tests were used in a later analysis to score TCR-TCR, TCR-HLA and TCR-CMV co-occurrence, with a repertoire-size bias correction applied to the TCR pairs. To estimate false discovery rates, a later analysis permuted the HLA or CMV assignments 20 times. In a later analysis, co-occurring TCRs were grouped using DBSCAN, and TCRdist sequence similarity was added for clustering within HLA-allele-positive subsets. Co-occurrence clustering excluded repertoires with fewer than 30,000 or more than 120,000 public chains, plus five with anomalous nucleotide sharing. Drawn from immuneACCESS, this table holds only the in-frame rearrangements with V and J called that TCRdb kept. Clones are partly lost; checked studies trace under half to an unresolved V gene and leave the rest unexplained. The DNA gave D and trimming, while V, J and clone size come from that table. The sample profile shows around 180,000 clones; 70% to 85% of them were found once. In total, the top ten clones hold approximately 0.73% of the sample.

The cohort consisted of approximately 690 healthy bone marrow donors. Cohort members were all nominally healthy when sampled, although unrecorded immune exposures were likely present. The donor tested CMV seronegative and was one of the 352 seronegative cohort members. Each donor provided a peripheral blood sample, and peripheral blood mononuclear cells were used for TCR beta sequencing. Genomic DNA extraction from the blood cell samples was performed with the Qiagen DNeasy Blood Extraction Kit. Turning to this clone: Its antigen is unknown. The input lacks base qualities; no much larger clone sits a single base away.

The sequence joins TRBV2 to TRBJ2-5, with TRBD2 as a weak D call on 5 bases. Sequencing was carried out using PBMCs. The TCR comes from a woman in her 40s in good health and CMV-seronegative. In nucleotide form, the sequence is TGTGCCAGCAGTGTATTGGGGAGTCATGGGGAGACCCAGTACTTC. Its protein is CASSVLGSHGETQYF.